These 16 T cell receptor beta chains originate from one sample sequenced in a study of technical replicates of blood from several donors. TCRdb's copy holds only in-frame clones and misses some; the assay was immunoSEQ multiplex PCR. The sample has roughly 80,000 clones; less than 95% are singletons. The sample was T cells isolated from PBMCs. All receptors derive from a human donor in good health.

The chain carries TRBV6-5 and TRBJ2-5, with 7 bases that match TRBD1. V gave up 6 bases and J gave up 5 bases; unmatched junction bases: 9. Looked up from germline, CDR1 is MNHEY and CDR2 is SVGAGI. This CDR3 comprises 14 residues. This CDR3 reads CASSPRQGMETQYF. Written as DNA, the CDR3 is TGTGCCAGCAGCCCTAGACAGGGAATGGAGACCCAGTACTTC.

The genes are TRBV5-1 and TRBJ1-5; TRBD1 matches at 8 bases. CDR1 and CDR2 from the germline V gene are SGHRS and YFSETQ. The CDR3 is made up of 14 amino acids. The V gene end was trimmed by 4 bases and the J gene end by 6 bases; junction bases not matched to a gene: 6. CDR3 DNA: TGCGCCAGCAGCCCAGGACAGGGACTTCAGCCCCAGCATTTT. Protein: CASSPGQGLQPQHF.

The V gene is TRBV4-2, the J gene TRBJ2-1, with D perhaps matching TRBD2 (6 bases). This CDR3 region has 17 residues. V was trimmed by 2 bases and J by 2 bases, leaving 16 bases between them. The germline gives CDR1 LGHNA, CDR2 YNFKEQ. The CDR3 loop is CASSQRSPGEAYNEQFF. CDR3 DNA sequence: TGTGCCAGCAGCCAAAGAAGCCCGGGAGAAGCCTACAATGAGCAGTTCTTC.

The chain has TRBV11-3 and TRBJ2-7; 7 bases match TRBD1. J was trimmed by 1 base and V by 5 bases; bases with no gene match: 11. The CDR3 has 16 amino acids. Germline V gene data show CDR1 as SGHNT and CDR2 as YENEEA. The CDR3 region has the DNA TGTGCCAGCAGCGAACTCCGGGACAGATTATCCTACGAGCAGTACTTC. It encodes CASSELRDRLSYEQYF. Variable domain in full (rest from reference TRBV11-3 and TRBJ2-7): EAGVVQSPRYKIIEKKQPVAFWCNPISGHNTLYWYLQNLGQGPELLIRYENEEAVDDSQLPKDRFSAERLKGVDSTLKIQPAELGDSAVYLCASSELRDRLSYEQYFGPGTRLTVT.

J is TRBJ1-5 and V is TRBV30; a possible D gene is TRBD1 (6 bases). Germline CDR1 reads GTSNPN; CDR2 reads SVGIG (reference sequence). Deletions cut 2 bases from V and 2 bases from J, with 13 bases between. The length of the CDR3 is 15 residues. CDR3 sequence (DNA): TGTGCCTGGAGTCCAAGTCGACAGGGCAATCAGCCCCAGCATTTT. This codes for CAWSPSRQGNQPQHF.

CDR3 DNA sequence: TGTGCCAGCTCACCCACCGGGACAGAGAAACGGACCCAGTACTTC. As protein: CASSPTGTEKRTQYF. The chain couples TRBV18 to TRBJ2-5; TRBD1 matches 7 bases. The CDR3 consists of 15 residues. Trimming at V came to 3 bases and at J to 7 bases, leaving 11 bases not matched to a gene. Germline lookup yields CDR1 KGHSH and CDR2 LQKENI.

The rearrangement links TRBV5-1 to TRBJ2-7; TRBD2 matches 8 bases. Germline V gene lookup returns CDR1 SGHRS and CDR2 YFSETQ. Trimming cost V 0 bases and J 0 bases; bases outside gene matches: 5. The CDR3 loop spans 16 amino acids. The CDR3 sequence is CASSLVGLATSYEQYF. The DNA of the CDR3 is TGCGCCAGCAGCTTGGTCGGACTAGCTACCTCCTACGAGCAGTACTTC.

This sequence joins TRBV7-8 and TRBJ1-2, with 10 bases that match TRBD1. The junction had 7 bases not matched to a gene; V was cut back by 6 bases and J by 0 bases. CDR1 is SGHVS and CDR2 is FQNEAQ in the germline V gene. This CDR3 is built from 16 residues. CDR3: CASSPGQGGANYGYTF. The CDR3 bases are TGTGCCAGCAGTCCAGGACAGGGGGGAGCTAACTATGGCTACACCTTC.

The genes are TRBV6-6 and TRBJ1-2, with a tentative D call TRBD1 (6 bases). The germline CDR1 and CDR2 sequences are MNHNY and SVGAGI (reference sequence). This CDR3 contains 13 residues. V shed 6 bases and J shed 8 bases, with 16 bases lying between them. The chain's CDR3 is CASRPNRDWGYTF. CDR3 in DNA: TGTGCCAGCAGGCCCAACAGGGATTGGGGCTACACCTTC.

V gene TRBV2 combines with J gene TRBJ2-7; possible D gene TRBD1, 5 bases. This CDR3 comprises 15 residues. Looked up from germline, CDR1 is SNHLY and CDR2 is FYNNEI. V gave up 1 base and J gave up 3 bases, with 13 bases separating them. The CDR3 region is CASSEEVGAYYEQYF. Written as DNA, the CDR3 is TGTGCCAGCAGTGAAGAGGTAGGGGCGTACTACGAGCAGTACTTC.

This sequence joins TRBV9 and TRBJ1-2, with TRBD1 identical over 8 bases. In germline, CDR1 is SGDLS, CDR2 YYNGEE. The V segment lost 3 bases and the J segment 2 bases; nucleotides outside the gene matches: 12. The CDR3 covers 17 residues. In DNA form, the CDR3 reads TGTGCCAGCAGCGCCGATGACAGGGGTTGGCGGAACTATGGCTACACCTTC. Protein: CASSADDRGWRNYGYTF.

V gene TRBV25-1 combines with J gene TRBJ1-1; no reliable D call. In germline, CDR1 is MGHDK, CDR2 SYGVNS. Trimming removed 5 bases from V and 4 bases from J, with 8 bases in between. The CDR3 is made up of 12 amino acids. The CDR3 DNA sequence: TGTGCCAGCAGTTGGCAGGCCACTGAAGCTTTCTTT. It yields the protein CASSWQATEAFF.

The J gene is TRBJ2-3, the V gene TRBV30; D possibly corresponds to TRBD2 (6 bases). The ends were cut back, 2 bases at V and 2 bases at J, with 11 bases in the middle. In germline, CDR1 is GTSNPN, CDR2 SVGIG (reference sequence). There are 14 residues in the CDR3. The CDR3 is CAWSLTSSTDTQYF. The CDR3 region has the DNA TGTGCCTGGAGTCTCACTAGCTCCACAGATACGCAGTATTTT.

This rearrangement joins TRBV5-1 to TRBJ2-5, with D perhaps matching TRBD2 (6 bases). The CDR3 runs 14 residues. Trimming took off 3 bases at V and 3 bases at J, with 12 bases between the two ends. The germline V gene has CDR1 SGHRS and CDR2 YFSETQ. The CDR3 nucleotides read TGCGCCAGCAGCTCCGGGACTGTTGAAGAGACCCAGTACTTC. Translating gives CASSSGTVEETQYF. Supplemented by reference TRBV5-1 and TRBJ2-5, the full variable domain reads KAGVTQTPRYLIKTRGQQVTLSCSPISGHRSVSWYQQTPGQGLQFLFEYFSETQRNKGNFPGRFSGRQFSNSRSEMNVSTLELGDSALYLCASSSGTVEETQYFGPGTRLLVL.

The V call is TRBV30, the J call TRBJ2-3; TRBD2 aligns across 13 bases. This CDR3 is built from 17 residues. Germline loops: CDR1 GTSNPN, CDR2 SVGIG (reference sequence). The V and J ends lost 1 base and 5 bases, in that order; junction bases with no gene match: 9. CDR3 in DNA: TGTGCCTGGAGTGCCCTGGGAGGACTAGCGGGAGAAGATACGCAGTATTTT. It is translated as CAWSALGGLAGEDTQYF.

The chain combines TRBV11-3 with TRBJ2-7; TRBD2 might be the D (6 bases). This CDR3 has 14 residues. Trimming took off 5 bases at V and 6 bases at J, with 17 bases between the two ends. Germline CDR1 SGHNT, CDR2 YENEEA. CDR3 coding DNA: TGTGCCAGCAGCCTAAGACTAGAAATGCGCGAGCAGTACTTC. Protein: CASSLRLEMREQYF.